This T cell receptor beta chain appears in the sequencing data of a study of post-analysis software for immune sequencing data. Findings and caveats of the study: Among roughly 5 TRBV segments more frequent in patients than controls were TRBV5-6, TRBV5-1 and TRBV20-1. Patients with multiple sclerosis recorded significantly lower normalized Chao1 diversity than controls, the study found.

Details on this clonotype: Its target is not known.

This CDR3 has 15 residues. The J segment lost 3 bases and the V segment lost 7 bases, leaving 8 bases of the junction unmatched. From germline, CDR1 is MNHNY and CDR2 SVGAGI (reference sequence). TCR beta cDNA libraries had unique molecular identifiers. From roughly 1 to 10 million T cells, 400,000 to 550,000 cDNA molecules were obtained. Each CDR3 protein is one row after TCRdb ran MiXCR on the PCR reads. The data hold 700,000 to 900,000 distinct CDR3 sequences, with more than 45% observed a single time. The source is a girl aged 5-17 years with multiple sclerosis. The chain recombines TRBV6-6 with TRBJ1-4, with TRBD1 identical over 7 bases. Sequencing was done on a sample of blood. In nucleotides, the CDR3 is TGTGCCAGCACCCCACAGGGGACGCCTAATGAAAAACTGTTTTTT. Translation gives CASTPQGTPNEKLFF.